The 17 T cell receptor beta chains below come from one sample, sequenced in a study of control samples from healthy donors and cancer patients. The protocol was immunoSEQ multiplex PCR, while the TCRdb copy is restricted to in-frame clones and leaves out a portion. The sample lists about 110,000 clones, 85% to 90% occurring once. Material: blood. These receptor sequences come from a woman in her forties or fifties in good health.

The CDR3 loop reads CATSSGSYKNIQYF. The CDR3 coding sequence is TGTGCCACCAGCAGTGGGAGCTACAAAAACATTCAGTACTTC. The V and J genes are TRBV15 and TRBJ2-4; D perhaps matches TRBD2 (5 bases). V lost 3 bases, J lost 3 bases, and 9 bases lay in between. The CDR3 covers 14 residues. Germline loops: CDR1 LNHNV, CDR2 YYDKDF (reference sequence).

The chain joins TRBV5-1 to TRBJ2-7; 7 nucleotides match TRBD1. The CDR3 is 13 amino acids. The trim removed 9 bases at V and 1 base at J, leaving 7 bases unmatched. Germline V lookup: CDR1 SGHRS, CDR2 YFSETQ. For the CDR3, the DNA is TGCGCCAACCGGGACAGCCCTTCCTACGAGCAGTACGTC. As protein: CANRDSPSYEQYV.

The rearrangement links TRBV29-1 to TRBJ1-2, with D unclear. Germline V CDR1 and CDR2: SQVTM, ANQGSEA. Trimming cost V 1 base and J 7 bases, with 13 bases left between them. The CDR3 covers 13 residues. The CDR3 spells CSVEAFLGAGYTF. DNA for the CDR3: TGCAGCGTTGAAGCTTTTTTAGGAGCTGGCTACACCTTC.

The table lists this clone with a count of one. V and J are TRBV4-3 and TRBJ2-1; D is perhaps TRBD1 (5 bases). Germline loops: CDR1 LGHNA, CDR2 YSLEER. V lost 0 bases and J lost 8, with 11 bases in between. This CDR3 contains 14 residues. Written as DNA, the CDR3 is TGCGCCAGCAGCCAAGATCTAGGGGTGGATGAGCAGTTCTTC. Translated, it gives CASSQDLGVDEQFF.

V is TRBV4-1 and J is TRBJ1-2; a weak D match, TRBD1 (5 bases). The CDR3 totals 19 residues. V was cut by 0 bases and J by 1 base, with 21 bases left in between. From germline, CDR1 is MGHRA and CDR2 YSYEKL. CDR3 in DNA: TGCGCCAGCAGCCAAGAAACAATTGGACATCTCTTGCTTAACTATGGCTACACCTTC. Protein product: CASSQETIGHLLLNYGYTF.

This clone appeared once. This chain joins TRBV12-3 or TRBV12-4 and TRBJ1-2; no clear D gene. This CDR3 region has 12 residues. V lost 7 bases, J lost 7 bases, and 13 bases lay in between. CDR3 protein: CASTRMEGGYTF. CDR3 nucleotide sequence: TGTGCCAGCACTCGAATGGAGGGTGGCTACACCTTC.

The J gene is TRBJ2-1, the V gene TRBV9; D call uncertain. V gave up 2 bases and J gave up 0 bases, with 15 bases separating them. This CDR3 has 17 residues. Per germline, CDR1 SGDLS and CDR2 YYNGEE. CDR3 sequence: CASSVEMGPGSYNEQFF. The CDR3 DNA reads TGTGCCAGCAGCGTTGAGATGGGCCCAGGCTCCTACAATGAGCAGTTCTTC.

A single count supports this clone. This sequence joins TRBV6-5 and TRBJ1-1; D is ambiguous. V lost 7 bases, J lost 5 bases, and 8 bases lay in between. This CDR3 is 11 amino acids long. Germline CDR1 MNHEY, CDR2 SVGAGI. The CDR3 spells CASTLGTEAFF. CDR3 coding DNA: TGTGCCAGCACCTTGGGGACTGAAGCTTTCTTT.

The V gene is TRBV19, the J gene TRBJ2-1; D tentatively fits TRBD1 or TRBD2 (5 bases each). Trimming removed 6 bases at V and 2 bases at J, with 17 bases between. CDR1 is LNHDA, CDR2 SQIVND, per germline (reference sequence). The length of the CDR3 is 16 residues. CDR3 residues: CASSDIGTAAYNEQFF. CDR3 coding DNA: TGTGCCAGTAGCGACATTGGGACGGCCGCCTACAATGAGCAGTTCTTC.

The genes are TRBV4-1 and TRBJ1-1; no clear D. The germline V gene has CDR1 MGHRA and CDR2 YSYEKL. V lost 7 bases and J lost 2, with 26 bases in between. The CDR3 sequence is 18 residues long. In nucleotides, the CDR3 is TGCGCCAGCACCCTAGGAGGGTTTTTCGGAAGCACTAACACTGAAGCTTTCTTT. This codes for CASTLGGFFGSTNTEAFF.

J is TRBJ1-6 and V is TRBV7-9; a possible D gene is TRBD1 (5 bases). The CDR3 consists of 14 residues. Trimming removed 6 bases from V and 7 bases from J, with 13 bases in between. CDR1 is SEHNR and CDR2 is FQNEAQ in the germline V gene (reference sequence). CDR3 sequence (DNA): TGTGCCAGCAGTTTGACAGCATCAAATTCACCCCTCCACTTT. Residues: CASSLTASNSPLHF. Variable domain in full (rest from reference TRBV7-9 and TRBJ1-6): DTGVSQNPRHKITKRGQNVTFRCDPISEHNRLYWYRQTLGQGPEFLTYFQNEAQLEKSRLLSDRFSAERPKGSFSTLEIQRTEQGDSAMYLCASSLTASNSPLHFGNGTRLTVT.

The rearrangement joins TRBV6-5 to TRBJ1-1, with D unresolved. Germline V gene data show CDR1 as MNHEY and CDR2 as SVGAGI. The germline V and J ends were trimmed by 4 bases and 3 bases, with 18 bases remaining between them. The CDR3 has 16 residues. The CDR3 region is CASSSTVYFLDTEAFF. In DNA, the CDR3 is TGTGCCAGCAGTTCCACCGTATATTTTTTAGACACTGAAGCTTTCTTT.

In its sample, this clone was seen a few times. This chain links TRBV2 with TRBJ1-6; D not resolved. Germline V gene data show CDR1 as SNHLY and CDR2 as FYNNEI. The CDR3 spans 12 residues. V was trimmed by 4 bases and J by 13 bases, leaving 11 bases between them. The CDR3 region has the DNA TGTGCCAGCAGTGCGGACGCGGGCCCCCTCCACTTT. Translating gives CASSADAGPLHF.

This clone occurred once. This chain joins TRBV15 and TRBJ1-2; 7 nucleotides agree with TRBD1. J lost 7 bases, V lost 4 bases, and 9 bases had no gene match. The germline gives CDR1 LNHNV, CDR2 YYDKDF (reference sequence). The length of the CDR3 is 14 residues. CDR3 in amino acids: CATSTRDSARGYTF. The CDR3 DNA follows: TGTGCCACCAGCACCCGGGACAGCGCGCGTGGCTACACCTTC.

The chain is built from TRBV2 and TRBJ2-7; D is perhaps TRBD2 (6 bases). The CDR3 is 15 amino acids. The V end was cut by 3 bases, the J end by 3 bases, with 15 bases between. Germline V gene data show CDR1 as SNHLY and CDR2 as FYNNEI. Here the CDR3 DNA reads TGTGCCAGCAGTGATTTGGACGGGACTTTCTACGAGCAGTACGTC. Translating gives CASSDLDGTFYEQYV.

CDR3 coding DNA: TGTGCCAGCAATCCAGGGTTGAACACTGAAGCTTTCTTT. Residues: CASNPGLNTEAFF. This chain joins TRBV27 and TRBJ1-1; D is perhaps TRBD1 (5 bases). Trimming shortened V by 7 bases and J by 0 bases, and 9 bases separated the two germline ends. Germline CDR1 reads MNHEY; CDR2 reads SMNVEV (reference sequence). This CDR3 has 13 amino acids.

The chain has TRBV27 and TRBJ2-1, with TRBD2 matching over 11 bases. Germline trimming cut 7 bases from V and 4 bases from J; bases unmatched to any gene: 6. This CDR3 spans 15 amino acids. From germline, CDR1 is MNHEY and CDR2 SMNVEV (reference sequence). CDR3: CASTLAGGRYNEQFF. The CDR3 DNA reads as TGTGCCAGCACCTTAGCGGGGGGGCGTTACAATGAGCAGTTCTTC.